These 18 T cell receptor beta chains were all obtained from the same sample, sequenced in a study of blood T cell repertoires in COVID-19. The method was immunoSEQ multiplex PCR; TCRdb's version includes in-frame clones alone and lacks a portion of them. The profile shows about 110,000 clones, about 75% of them singletons. Sequenced: peripheral blood. These receptors came from a woman older than 75 with active or convalescent COVID-19.

This clone was counted at least ten times. The V gene is TRBV4-2, the J gene TRBJ2-5; no firm D call. The V end lost 0 bases, the J end lost 2 bases, and 4 bases lay between the germline ends. The germline V gene encodes CDR1 LGHNA and CDR2 YNFKEQ. The CDR3 runs to 13 residues. The CDR3 here is CASSQDPQETQYF. DNA of the CDR3: TGTGCCAGCAGCCAAGACCCTCAAGAGACCCAGTACTTC.

The J gene is TRBJ2-2, the V gene TRBV4-3; TRBD1 might be the D (8 bases). Germline V gene sequence: CDR1 LGHNA, CDR2 YSLEER. This CDR3 contains 16 residues. V gave up 4 bases and J gave up 6 bases, with 18 bases separating them. The CDR3 nucleotides read TGCGCCAGCAGCCCAGGGGGCGGGAGCTCCCCCGGGGAGCTGTTTTTT. This encodes CASSPGGGSSPGELFF.

The rearrangement uses TRBV5-1 and TRBJ2-1; 8 bases are shared with TRBD2. CDR1 is SGHRS and CDR2 is YFSETQ in the germline V gene. The J segment lost 0 bases and the V segment lost 0 bases, leaving 11 bases of the junction unmatched. CDR3 length: 19 amino acids. The chain's CDR3 is CASSLALSSGASSYNEQFF. In DNA form, the CDR3 reads TGCGCCAGCAGCTTGGCCTTGAGTAGCGGGGCGAGCTCCTACAATGAGCAGTTCTTC.

This clone was found many times. The chain carries TRBV9 and TRBJ2-5; the D gene is possibly TRBD1 (6 bases). Germline CDR1 and CDR2: SGDLS and YYNGEE. The V and J ends lost 3 bases and 4 bases respectively, with 10 bases between them. The CDR3 runs 13 residues. CDR3 sequence (DNA): TGTGCCAGCAGCGCGACAGGAGGAGAGACCCAGTACTTC. Encoded protein: CASSATGGETQYF.

In this sample, this clone turned up many times. The chain links TRBV10-3 to TRBJ1-3; 8 bases match TRBD1. V was clipped by 11 bases and J by 2 bases; unmatched bases: 8. The CDR3 is 14 residues long. Germline V gene sequence: CDR1 ENHRY, CDR2 SYGVKD. The chain's CDR3 is CAVGRTGPGNTIYF. DNA of the CDR3: TGTGCCGTGGGACGGACAGGGCCTGGAAACACCATATATTTT.

V usage is TRBV11-2 and J usage is TRBJ2-7; 9 bases map to TRBD2. The germline V gene encodes CDR1 SGHAT and CDR2 FQNNGV. J lost 0 bases, V lost 4 bases, and 4 bases had no gene match. The CDR3 is 15 residues long. For the CDR3, the DNA is TGTGCCAGCAGCTCATTTAGCGGGAGCTCCTACGAGCAGTACTTC. Translating it yields CASSSFSGSSYEQYF.

V gene TRBV19 combines with J gene TRBJ1-1; D may be TRBD1 (5 bases). V lost 4 bases to trimming and J lost 9 bases, with 21 bases between them. This CDR3 contains 15 residues. Germline CDR1 is LNHDA and CDR2 is SQIVND (reference sequence). This CDR3 is CASSTSRRGGTKAFF. DNA for the CDR3: TGTGCCAGTAGTACCTCCCGTCGGGGCGGGACCAAAGCTTTCTTT. Using reference TRBV19 and TRBJ1-1 for the parts outside the CDR3, the full variable domain is DGGITQSPKYLFRKEGQNVTLSCEQNLNHDAMYWYRQDPGQGLRLIYYSQIVNDFQKGDIAEGYSVSREKKESFPLTVTSAQKNPTAFYLCASSTSRRGGTKAFFGQGTRLTVV.

The chain combines TRBV5-4 with TRBJ2-1; 8 nucleotides align to TRBD2. This CDR3 is built from 15 residues. Per the germline V gene, CDR1 is SGHNT and CDR2 is YYREEE (reference sequence). The V segment lost 4 bases and the J segment 5 bases; nucleotides outside the gene matches: 8. Here the CDR3 reads CASSPTSAVDNEQFF. The CDR3, as DNA: TGTGCCAGCAGCCCGACTAGCGCCGTAGACAATGAGCAGTTCTTC.

The chain carries TRBV4-3 and TRBJ2-7; tentatively, D is TRBD2 (6 bases). Trimming left V 0 bases short and J 4 bases short, with 16 bases between. In germline, CDR1 is LGHNA, CDR2 YSLEER. This CDR3 region has 16 residues. In nucleotides, the CDR3 is TGCGCCAGCAGCCAAGATGCGGCTAGCGCGAGATACGAGCAGTACTTC. Its translation is CASSQDAASARYEQYF.

This clone was recorded a few times. The chain carries TRBV2 and TRBJ2-3; D perhaps matches TRBD1 (7 bases). Germline CDR1 SNHLY, CDR2 FYNNEI. The V end lost 0 bases, the J end lost 7 bases, and 11 bases lay between the germline ends. The CDR3 covers 14 residues. CDR3: CASSEARGQNTQYF. CDR3 DNA: TGTGCCAGCAGTGAAGCGCGGGGACAGAATACGCAGTATTTT.

The rearrangement joins TRBV5-1 to TRBJ2-3; D perhaps matches TRBD2 (6 bases). Trimming cost V 4 bases and J 6 bases, with 18 bases left between them. This CDR3 has 15 amino acids. In germline, CDR1 is SGHRS, CDR2 YFSETQ. The CDR3 here is CASSRDSMISDTQYF. The CDR3 DNA reads as TGCGCCAGCAGCCGGGACTCCATGATCAGCGATACGCAGTATTTT.

This sequence joins TRBV28 and TRBJ2-7; 10 positions match TRBD1. Germline V gene data show CDR1 as MDHEN and CDR2 as SYDVKM. The CDR3 is made up of 20 amino acids. V shed 4 bases and J 4 bases; nucleotides not matched to a gene: 22. The CDR3 region is CASSSLPGTGDPGGIYEQYF. CDR3 DNA sequence: TGTGCCAGCAGTTCCCTCCCCGGGACAGGGGATCCCGGAGGGATATACGAGCAGTACTTC.

V and J are TRBV11-2 and TRBJ1-3, with 11 nucleotides matching TRBD1. The V and J ends lost 5 bases and 3 bases, in that order; junction bases with no gene match: 6. Germline V gene lookup returns CDR1 SGHAT and CDR2 FQNNGV. The CDR3 loop spans 16 amino acids. The CDR3 reads CASSVGQGAVGNTIYF. The CDR3 DNA reads as TGTGCCAGCAGCGTAGGACAGGGGGCTGTTGGAAACACCATATATTTT.

The chain uses TRBV6-2 or TRBV6-3 and TRBJ2-1; TRBD2 might be the D (5 bases). Germline V gives CDR1 MNHEY, CDR2 SVGEGT. This CDR3 region has 15 residues. Trimming cost V 2 bases and J 8 bases, with 16 bases left between them. CDR3 region: CASSYDGNPFYEQFF. As DNA, the CDR3 is TGTGCCAGCAGTTACGACGGGAATCCGTTTTATGAGCAGTTCTTC.

Concerning this clone: Within the sample, other DNA sequences also encode this same CDR3. The chain links TRBV18 to TRBJ1-4, with D maybe TRBD1 (5 bases). CDR1 KGHSH and CDR2 LQKENI come from the germline V gene. Trimming shortened V by 2 bases and J by 3 bases, and 7 bases separated the two germline ends. CDR3 length: 14 amino acids. CDR3 amino acids: CASSPGQSNEKLFF. CDR3 bases: TGTGCCAGCTCACCAGGACAATCTAATGAAAAACTGTTTTTT.

This clone came up once. The chain uses TRBV24-1 and TRBJ2-3; 7 nucleotides agree with TRBD1. CDR1 and CDR2 (germline): KGHDR, SFDVKD. The length of the CDR3 is 16 residues. V shed 2 bases and J 2 bases; nucleotides not matched to a gene: 6. In DNA form, the CDR3 reads TGTGCCACCAGTGATTCTCGGACAGGATTCACAGATACGCAGTATTTT. Amino acid sequence: CATSDSRTGFTDTQYF.

J is TRBJ2-5 and V is TRBV30; D is unresolved. The CDR3 loop spans 13 amino acids. V shed 5 bases and J shed 1 base, with 11 bases lying between them. CDR1 and CDR2 from the germline V gene are GTSNPN and SVGIG (reference sequence). The CDR3 DNA is TGTGCCTGGGGAAGACAAACCCAAGAGACCCAGTACTTC. The encoded protein is CAWGRQTQETQYF. Combining the CDR3 with reference TRBV30 and TRBJ2-5 gives the whole variable domain SQTIHQWPATLVQPVGSPLSLECTVEGTSNPNLYWYRQAAGRGLQLLFYSVGIGQISSEVPQNLSASRPQDRQFILSSKKLLLSDSGFYLCAWGRQTQETQYFGPGTRLLVL.

The chain links TRBV2 to TRBJ2-4, with 11 bases matching TRBD1. Germline loops: CDR1 SNHLY, CDR2 FYNNEI. Trimming at V came to 6 bases and at J to 7 bases, leaving 2 bases not matched to a gene. CDR3 length: 13 amino acids. The CDR3 here is CASRDRGLNIQYF. The DNA for the CDR3 is TGTGCCAGCAGGGACAGGGGGCTGAACATTCAGTACTTC.